These 28 T cell receptor beta chains were all obtained from the same sample, sequenced in a study of glioma-infiltrating T cells. Using RNA template, CDR3s of TCR alpha and beta were amplified with iRepertoire arm-PCR. MiXCR, run by TCRdb on the multiplex PCR reads, gives a single entry per CDR3 protein. The repertoire holds about 110,000 distinct CDR3 sequences, around a quarter seen once, with about 30% in the top ten. Sequenced input: glioma tissue, nonneoplastic brain tissue, or PBMCs (not recorded which). These receptors were taken from a human donor with low-grade glioma or glioblastoma, undergoing nonglioma brain surgery, or in good health (not recorded which).

There are a few counts of this clonotype. This chain connects TRBV7-2 to TRBJ1-3; 10 bases are a match to TRBD1. Germline CDR1 is SGHTA and CDR2 is FQGNSA. This CDR3 has 15 residues. V shed 5 bases, J shed 1 base, and the junction held 2 bases outside the gene matches. CDR3 protein: CASSRTGGSGNTIYF. CDR3 DNA sequence: TGTGCCAGCAGCCGGACAGGGGGGTCTGGAAACACCATATATTTT.

The chain links TRBV30 to TRBJ2-5; D is possibly TRBD2 (7 bases). V was cut by 0 bases and J by 1 base, with 18 bases left in between. The germline CDR1 and CDR2 sequences are GTSNPN and SVGIG (reference sequence). The CDR3 extends over 17 amino acids. The CDR3 sequence: CAWSVQRGGGSQETQYF. The DNA of the CDR3 is TGTGCCTGGAGTGTACAAAGGGGGGGGGGCAGCCAAGAGACCCAGTACTTC.

This clonotype was found many times. V gene TRBV9 combines with J gene TRBJ2-3; no clear D. Germline-derived CDR1 and CDR2 are SGDLS and YYNGEE. This CDR3 is 12 amino acids long. Trimming stripped 0 bases from V and 3 bases from J, with 2 bases between. The CDR3, as DNA: TGTGCCAGCAGCGTAGCGACAGATACGCAGTATTTT. Amino acids: CASSVATDTQYF.

This clonotype was seen many times. DNA of the CDR3: TGCGCCAGCAGCATCCGGACGGCGTATGGGGGTGAAGCTTTCTTT. This encodes CASSIRTAYGGEAFF. The V call is TRBV5-1, the J call TRBJ1-1, with D possibly being TRBD1 (5 bases). V was cut by 4 bases and J by 7 bases, with 20 bases left in between. The CDR3 runs to 15 residues. Per germline, CDR1 SGHRS and CDR2 YFSETQ.

This sequence joins TRBV29-1 and TRBJ2-5; 7 bases align to TRBD1. This CDR3 contains 13 residues. V dropped 6 bases and J dropped 1; count of bases not matched to a gene: 5. Germline values: CDR1 SQVTM, CDR2 ANQGSEA. The CDR3 region is CSVNRDSQETQYF. CDR3 nucleotide sequence: TGCAGCGTCAACCGGGACAGCCAAGAGACCCAGTACTTC.

This clonotype was seen at least ten times. This chain links TRBV6-5 with TRBJ2-3; 9 bases align to TRBD2. Trimming at V came to 2 bases and at J to 5 bases, leaving 8 bases not matched to a gene. CDR1 and CDR2 (germline): MNHEY, SVGAGI. This CDR3 contains 16 residues. The DNA of the CDR3 is TGTGCCAGCAGTTACGGTGTTAGCGGGAGAAAAGATACGCAGTATTTT. It translates to CASSYGVSGRKDTQYF.

This clonotype was seen repeatedly, ten times or more. The V and J genes are TRBV7-2 and TRBJ2-1, with 10 bases identical to TRBD2. Unmatched junction bases numbered 13, after V lost 3 bases and J lost 2 bases. Looked up from germline, CDR1 is SGHTA and CDR2 is FQGNSA. This CDR3 has 19 amino acids. The CDR3 sequence is CASSFGLTHSGGTYNEQFF. The CDR3 DNA sequence: TGTGCCAGCAGCTTCGGACTCACTCATAGCGGGGGGACCTACAATGAGCAGTTCTTC.

About this clonotype: This may arise from a read error, as a much more abundant clone is one base away. V usage is TRBV12-3 or TRBV12-4 and J usage is TRBJ2-1, with D maybe TRBD1 (6 bases). The CDR3 contains 14 residues. The CDR3 sequence is CAGSVQGFYNEQFF. The CDR3 region has the DNA TGTGCCGGCAGTGTTCAGGGGTTCTACAATGAGCAGTTCTTC.

This clonotype was recorded only once. The rearrangement uses TRBV6-6 and TRBJ2-1; unclear D gene. The CDR3 extends over 11 amino acids. CDR1 MNHNY and CDR2 SVGAGI come from the germline V gene (reference sequence). V shed 0 bases and J shed 11 bases, with 5 bases lying between them. CDR3 in DNA: TGTGCCAGCAGTTACTCGATGCAGCAGTTCTTC. This codes for CASSYSMQQFF.

The chain carries TRBV18 and TRBJ2-7; a possible D gene is TRBD2 (5 bases). With 5 bases removed from V and 6 bases from J, the gap between germline ends came to 17 bases. This CDR3 comprises 14 residues. Germline CDR1 is KGHSH and CDR2 is LQKENI. The CDR3 DNA sequence: TGTGCCAGCTCATTCGGGCTACGTGAGGGCGAGCAGTACTTC. Translated: CASSFGLREGEQYF.

This clonotype was counted only a few times. The CDR3: CSVQAGGPYTGELFF. The DNA of the CDR3 is TGCAGCGTCCAAGCAGGGGGCCCCTACACCGGGGAGCTGTTTTTT. The V and J genes are TRBV29-1 and TRBJ2-2; 8 nucleotides agree with TRBD1. CDR1 and CDR2 from the germline V gene are SQVTM and ANQGSEA. The CDR3 loop spans 15 amino acids. Trimming took 6 bases from V and 3 from J; bases not matched to a gene: 9.

In its sample, this clonotype was seen many times. J is TRBJ2-5 and V is TRBV6-1, with D uncertain. Germline CDR1 is MNHNS and CDR2 is SASEGT. V lost 4 bases, J lost 2 bases, and 14 bases lay in between. The CDR3 extends over 15 amino acids. The CDR3 DNA is TGTGCCAGCAGTGTGTACATGGCTAGACAAGAGACCCAGTACTTC. It translates to CASSVYMARQETQYF.

This sequence joins TRBV7-9 and TRBJ2-3; tentative D call: TRBD1 (5 bases). V dropped 2 bases and J dropped 0 bases, with 12 bases sitting between them. This CDR3 has 16 amino acids. The V gene's germline CDR1 is SEHNR and CDR2 FQNEAQ (reference sequence). CDR3: CASSLNRRLSTDTQYF. CDR3 nucleotides: TGTGCCAGCAGCTTAAACAGGCGTCTAAGCACAGATACGCAGTATTTT. The variable domain in full, completed from reference TRBV7-9 and TRBJ2-3, reads DTGVSQNPRHKITKRGQNVTFRCDPISEHNRLYWYRQTLGQGPEFLTYFQNEAQLEKSRLLSDRFSAERPKGSFSTLEIQRTEQGDSAMYLCASSLNRRLSTDTQYFGPGTRLTVL.

This clonotype came up many times. The DNA of the CDR3 is TGTGCCACCAGCAGAGCAGGAATTTCCTCCTACGAGCAGTACTTC. Residues: CATSRAGISSYEQYF. The gene calls are TRBV15 and TRBJ2-7, with D unclear. This CDR3 has 15 amino acids. V was cut by 1 base and J by 0 bases, with 10 bases left in between. CDR1 LNHNV and CDR2 YYDKDF come from the germline V gene (reference sequence).

The chain recombines TRBV29-1 with TRBJ2-6; no clear D gene. Germline lookup yields CDR1 SQVTM and CDR2 ANQGSEA. The germline V and J ends were trimmed by 4 bases and 0 bases, with 4 bases remaining between them. The CDR3 sequence is 13 residues long. The CDR3 DNA is TGCAGCGTTGGAGTCTCTGGGGCCAACGTCCTGACTTTC. Encoded protein: CSVGVSGANVLTF.

This clonotype came up once. This may stem from a read error, because a much larger clone lies one nucleotide away. The rearrangement uses TRBV19 and TRBJ2-1; D could derive from TRBD1 or TRBD2 (6 bases each). There are 11 residues in the CDR3. Germline lookup yields CDR1 LNHDA and CDR2 SQIVND (reference sequence). Here the CDR3 reads CASSIRGGWLF. The DNA for the CDR3 is TGTGCCAGTAGTATAAGAGGGGGGTGGCTCTTC.

There are many counts of this clonotype. The rearrangement joins TRBV7-9 to TRBJ2-1, with 9 bases lining up with TRBD1. The CDR3 extends over 15 amino acids. In germline, CDR1 is SEHNR, CDR2 FQNEAQ (reference sequence). V was clipped by 5 bases and J by 10 bases; unmatched bases: 12. This CDR3 is CASSQGTGSLGEQFF. For the CDR3, the DNA is TGTGCCAGCAGCCAAGGGACAGGGAGCCTGGGAGAGCAGTTCTTC.

As for this clonotype: The junction and the germline gene differ at one end; a read error may be behind it. J is TRBJ1-3 and V is TRBV3-1; D uncertain. The CDR3 consists of 16 residues. Germline loops: CDR1 LGHDT, CDR2 YNNKEL (reference sequence). CDR3 sequence: CASSQEGKISGNTIYF. The CDR3 DNA reads TGCGCCAGCAGCCAAGAAGGCAAAATCTCTGGAAACACCATATATTTT.

Concerning this clonotype itself: Possible read error: a much larger clone is one base away. The chain has TRBV4-1 and TRBJ1-6; D call uncertain. The CDR3 sequence is 16 residues long. Germline V gene lookup returns CDR1 MGHRA and CDR2 YSYEKL. The CDR3 is CASSQARAGLNSPLNF. Written as DNA, the CDR3 is TGCGCCAGCAGCCAAGCTAGGGCAGGTTTGAATTCACCCCTCAACTTT.

V and J are TRBV29-1 and TRBJ2-1, with 9 bases matching TRBD2. The V gene's germline CDR1 is SQVTM and CDR2 ANQGSEA. J gave up 0 bases and V 6 bases, and 6 bases lay outside the gene matches. The CDR3 is 15 amino acids. CDR3 sequence reads: CSVRLSGSSYNEQFF. The CDR3, as DNA: TGCAGCGTCAGACTTAGCGGGAGCTCCTACAATGAGCAGTTCTTC.

The V call is TRBV5-6, the J call TRBJ1-5; maybe TRBD1 (5 bases). Germline V gene data show CDR1 as SGHDT and CDR2 as YYEEEE. CDR3 length: 15 residues. V dropped 2 bases and J dropped 2 bases, with 11 bases sitting between them. CDR3 bases: TGTGCCAGCAGCTTTGAGGGGCGAGGCAATCAGCCCCAGCATTTT. It is translated as CASSFEGRGNQPQHF. Based on the CDR3 plus reference TRBV5-6 and TRBJ1-5, the full variable domain is DAGVTQSPTHLIKTRGQQVTLRCSPKSGHDTVSWYQQALGQGPQFIFQYYEEEERQRGNFPDRFSGHQFPNYSSELNVNALLLGDSALYLCASSFEGRGNQPQHFGDGTRLSIL.

This clonotype was seen a single time. One end of the junction does not line up with germline, which may come from a read error. The rearrangement links TRBV7-3 to TRBJ1-1; D gene unclear. Germline CDR1 reads SGHTA; CDR2 reads FQGTGA. CDR3 size: 14 residues. DNA of the CDR3: TGTGCCAGCAGCTATGGACGGGAGAACACTGGAGCTTTCTTT. Translated, it gives CASSYGRENTGAFF.

This clonotype came up many times. J is TRBJ2-5 and V is TRBV20-1; no clear D. Germline V gene lookup returns CDR1 DFQATT and CDR2 SNEGSKA (reference sequence). This CDR3 has 10 amino acids. The germline V and J ends were trimmed by 3 bases and 5 bases, with 4 bases remaining between them. Written as DNA, the CDR3 is TGCAGTGCTAGCGTGGAGACCCAGTACTTC. Translating gives CSASVETQYF.

This clonotype showed up many times. The chain recombines TRBV7-9 with TRBJ2-7; 9 nucleotides agree with TRBD1. Germline CDR1 and CDR2: SEHNR and FQNEAQ (reference sequence). J was trimmed by 5 bases and V by 5 bases; bases with no gene match: 10. The CDR3 totals 15 residues. The CDR3 sequence: CASSTAGTGNHEQYF. The CDR3 coding sequence is TGTGCCAGCAGCACCGCCGGGACAGGGAACCACGAGCAGTACTTC.

This clonotype showed up many times. V is TRBV7-2 and J is TRBJ2-7; 9 bases match TRBD2. The CDR3 totals 13 residues. V was pared by 0 bases and J by 6 bases, with 0 bases of the junction left unmatched. Germline assignment: CDR1 SGHTA and CDR2 FQGNSA. The CDR3 sequence: CASSLARGGEQYF. CDR3 DNA sequence: TGTGCCAGCAGCTTAGCGCGGGGGGGCGAGCAGTACTTC.

Ten or more counts support this clonotype. This chain joins TRBV12-3 or TRBV12-4 and TRBJ2-5; D is possibly TRBD1 or TRBD2 (5 bases each). V was shortened by 5 bases and J by 2 bases, with 12 bases between the two germline ends. The CDR3 loop spans 14 amino acids. The chain's CDR3 is CASSGDGSQETQYF. DNA of the CDR3: TGTGCCAGCAGTGGGGACGGATCACAAGAGACCCAGTACTTC.

This clonotype was observed at least ten times. The V gene is TRBV28, the J gene TRBJ2-7; D is undetermined. The CDR3 has 14 amino acids. Trimming removed 3 bases from V and 3 bases from J, with 12 bases in between. The germline gives CDR1 MDHEN, CDR2 SYDVKM. CDR3 in DNA: TGTGCCAGCAGTTTCCCCTGGAGCGTCTACGAGCAGTACTTC. It is translated as CASSFPWSVYEQYF.

The rearrangement links TRBV4-3 to TRBJ1-2, with TRBD1 matching 7 bases. The CDR3 contains 14 residues. Germline lookup yields CDR1 LGHNA and CDR2 YSLEER. Germline trimming cut 3 bases from V and 6 bases from J; bases unmatched to any gene: 7. CDR3 DNA: TGCGCCAGCAGCCAGCCGGGCAGGGGGGATGGCTACACCTTC. Translating it yields CASSQPGRGDGYTF.